The rows below give T cell receptor beta chains drawn from one sample of a study of memory CD4+ T cells and cytomegalovirus serostatus. Data came from immunoSEQ multiplex PCR; TCRdb stores just in-frame clones and leaves some out. This table has about 53,000 clones, 75% to 85% appearing once. Material for sequencing was memory CD4+ T cells from blood. Receptors were obtained from an adult in good health and CMV-seronegative. CDR3s include the opening cysteine and the closing phenylalanine or tryptophan. The order of the fields is D gene, clone size, J gene, CDR3 length, V gene, CDR3 protein, CDR3 DNA. The D gene is left open where the match is weak. Part of the rows lack a size; the others show once, few, many or a class for expanded clones.

d_call: -
clone_size: -
j_call: TRBJ1-1
cdr3_length: 15
v_call: TRBV2
cdr3_aa: CASTLTDGAGISAFF
cdr3_nt: TGTGCCAGCACCCTCACAGATGGGGCGGGAATTTCAGCTTTCTTT

d_call: TRBD1
clone_size: -
j_call: TRBJ1-2
cdr3_length: 14
v_call: TRBV7-9
cdr3_aa: CASSLATGDYGYTF
cdr3_nt: TGTGCCAGCAGCTTAGCTACAGGGGACTATGGCTACACCTTC

d_call: -
clone_size: -
j_call: TRBJ2-2
cdr3_length: 15
v_call: TRBV7-9
cdr3_aa: CASIPRRGNTGELFF
cdr3_nt: TGTGCCAGCATCCCCCGACGGGGAAACACCGGGGAGCTGTTTTTT

d_call: -
clone_size: -
j_call: TRBJ1-4
cdr3_length: 13
v_call: TRBV7-2
cdr3_aa: CASSLLNGEKLFF
cdr3_nt: TGTGCCAGCAGCCTACTCAACGGAGAAAAACTGTTTTTT

d_call: TRBD1
clone_size: few
j_call: TRBJ2-5
cdr3_length: 15
v_call: TRBV4-3
cdr3_aa: CASSRQGKGQETQYF
cdr3_nt: TGCGCCAGCAGCCGACAGGGGAAGGGCCAAGAGACCCAGTACTTC

d_call: -
clone_size: -
j_call: TRBJ1-1
cdr3_length: 14
v_call: TRBV5-6
cdr3_aa: CASSWGGRRTEAFF
cdr3_nt: TGTGCCAGCAGCTGGGGGGGGCGCCGGACTGAAGCTTTCTTT

d_call: -
clone_size: -
j_call: TRBJ1-5
cdr3_length: 12
v_call: TRBV19
cdr3_aa: CASTSSNQPQHF
cdr3_nt: TGTGCCAGTACAAGTAGCAATCAGCCCCAGCATTTT

d_call: TRBD2
clone_size: few
j_call: TRBJ2-7
cdr3_length: 16
v_call: TRBV30
cdr3_aa: CAWSRAGAGGAREQYF
cdr3_nt: TGTGCCTGGAGCCGAGCAGGAGCGGGGGGGGCGAGGGAGCAGTACTTC

d_call: -
clone_size: -
j_call: TRBJ2-4
cdr3_length: 15
v_call: TRBV5-8
cdr3_aa: CASGPGTPAKNIQYF
cdr3_nt: TGTGCCAGCGGACCCGGGACTCCAGCCAAAAACATTCAGTACTTC

d_call: -
clone_size: -
j_call: TRBJ1-1
cdr3_length: 13
v_call: TRBV5-4
cdr3_aa: CASSFPGNTEAFF
cdr3_nt: TGTGCCAGCAGCTTTCCGGGAAACACTGAAGCTTTCTTT

d_call: -
clone_size: -
j_call: TRBJ2-7
cdr3_length: 16
v_call: TRBV4-3
cdr3_aa: CASSQDLGRPGSEQYF
cdr3_nt: TGCGCCAGCAGCCAAGATCTCGGTAGGCCAGGGAGCGAGCAGTACTTC

d_call: TRBD1
clone_size: -
j_call: TRBJ2-7
cdr3_length: 14
v_call: TRBV7-2
cdr3_aa: CASSSDRGSYEQYF
cdr3_nt: TGTGCCAGCAGCTCCGACAGGGGATCTTACGAGCAGTACTTC

d_call: -
clone_size: -
j_call: TRBJ1-1
cdr3_length: 13
v_call: TRBV6-5
cdr3_aa: CASSYFQAAEAFF
cdr3_nt: TGTGCCAGCAGTTACTTTCAGGCCGCTGAAGCTTTCTTT